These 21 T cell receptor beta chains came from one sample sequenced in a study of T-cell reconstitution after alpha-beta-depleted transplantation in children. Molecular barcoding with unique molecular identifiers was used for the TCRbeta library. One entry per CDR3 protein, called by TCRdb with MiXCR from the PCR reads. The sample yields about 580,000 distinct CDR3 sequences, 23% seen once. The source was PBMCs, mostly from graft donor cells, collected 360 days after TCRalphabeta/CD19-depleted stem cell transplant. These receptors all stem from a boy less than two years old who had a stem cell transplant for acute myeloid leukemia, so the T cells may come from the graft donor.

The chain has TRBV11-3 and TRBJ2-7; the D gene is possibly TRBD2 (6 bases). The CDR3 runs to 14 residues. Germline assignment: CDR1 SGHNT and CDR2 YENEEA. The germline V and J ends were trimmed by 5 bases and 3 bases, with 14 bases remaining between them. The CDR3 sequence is CASSPPGSFYEQYF. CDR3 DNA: TGTGCCAGCAGCCCCCCCGGGAGCTTCTACGAGCAGTACTTC.

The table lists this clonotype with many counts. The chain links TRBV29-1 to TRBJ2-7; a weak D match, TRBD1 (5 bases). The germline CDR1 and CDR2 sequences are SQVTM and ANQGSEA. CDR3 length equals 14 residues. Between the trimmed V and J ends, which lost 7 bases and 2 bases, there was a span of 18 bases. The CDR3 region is CSDDSSPLTYEQYV. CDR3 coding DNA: TGCAGCGACGACAGTTCTCCCCTTACCTACGAGCAGTACGTC.

The CDR3 nucleotides are TGTGCCAGCAGTTCCCGGGACACCCCATACTTC. Amino acids: CASSSRDTPYF. The chain has TRBV12-3 or TRBV12-4 and TRBJ2-7, with D possibly matching TRBD1 (6 bases). The V gene lost 4 bases and the J gene lost 13 bases, with 14 bases spanning the gap. This CDR3 has 11 residues.

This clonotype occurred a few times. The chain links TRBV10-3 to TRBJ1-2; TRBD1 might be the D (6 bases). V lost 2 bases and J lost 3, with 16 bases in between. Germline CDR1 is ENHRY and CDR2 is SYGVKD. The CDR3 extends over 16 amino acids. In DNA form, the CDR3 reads TGTGCCATCAGTGAGCCCCCATCTACAGGGTACTATGGCTACACCTTC. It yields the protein CAISEPPSTGYYGYTF.

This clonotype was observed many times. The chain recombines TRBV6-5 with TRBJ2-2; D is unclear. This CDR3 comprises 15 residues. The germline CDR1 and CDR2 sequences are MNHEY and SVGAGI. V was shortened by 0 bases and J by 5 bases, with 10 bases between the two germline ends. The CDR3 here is CASSYSRLSTGELFF. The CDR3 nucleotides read TGTGCCAGCAGTTACTCGAGGTTGTCGACCGGGGAGCTGTTTTTT.

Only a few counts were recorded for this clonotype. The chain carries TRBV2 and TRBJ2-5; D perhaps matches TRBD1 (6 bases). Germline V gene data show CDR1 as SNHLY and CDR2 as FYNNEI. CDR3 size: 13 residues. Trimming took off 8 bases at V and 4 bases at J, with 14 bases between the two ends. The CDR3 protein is CASAQGLRETQYF. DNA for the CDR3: TGTGCCAGCGCCCAGGGGCTGAGAGAGACCCAGTACTTC.

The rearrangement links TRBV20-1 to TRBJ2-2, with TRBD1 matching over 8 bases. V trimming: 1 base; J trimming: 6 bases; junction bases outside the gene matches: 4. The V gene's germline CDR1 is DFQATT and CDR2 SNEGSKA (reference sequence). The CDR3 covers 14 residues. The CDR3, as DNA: TGCAGTGCTAGAGGGACAGGGAAAGCCGGGGAGCTGTTTTTT. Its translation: CSARGTGKAGELFF.

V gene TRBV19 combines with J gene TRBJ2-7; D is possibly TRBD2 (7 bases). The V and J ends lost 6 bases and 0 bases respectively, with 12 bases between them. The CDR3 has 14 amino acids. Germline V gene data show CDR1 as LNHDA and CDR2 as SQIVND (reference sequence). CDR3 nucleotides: TGTGCCAGTAGAGGGGGGGACTACTCCTACGAGCAGTACGTC. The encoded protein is CASRGGDYSYEQYV.

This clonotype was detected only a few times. The CDR3 loop is CASTKRGWQGVMSGAFF. As DNA, the CDR3 is TGTGCCAGCACCAAACGGGGTTGGCAGGGGGTGATGTCTGGAGCTTTCTTT. This chain uses TRBV6-1 with TRBJ1-1; 7 bases agree with TRBD1. V was clipped by 7 bases and J by 10 bases; unmatched bases: 24. From germline, CDR1 is MNHNS and CDR2 SASEGT. The CDR3 is made up of 17 amino acids.

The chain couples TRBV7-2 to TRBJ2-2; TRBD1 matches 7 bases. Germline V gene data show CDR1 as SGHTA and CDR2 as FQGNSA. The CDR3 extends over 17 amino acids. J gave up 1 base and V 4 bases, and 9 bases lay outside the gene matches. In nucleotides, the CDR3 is TGTGCCAGCAGCTCACGCGCCGGGACAGAGAACACCGGGGAGCTGTTTTTT. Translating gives CASSSRAGTENTGELFF. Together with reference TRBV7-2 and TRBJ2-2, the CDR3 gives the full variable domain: GAGVSQSPSNKVTEKGKDVELRCDPISGHTALYWYRQSLGQGLEFLIYFQGNSAPDKSGLPSDRFSAERTGGSVSTLTIQRTQQEDSAVYLCASSSRAGTENTGELFFGEGSRLTVL.

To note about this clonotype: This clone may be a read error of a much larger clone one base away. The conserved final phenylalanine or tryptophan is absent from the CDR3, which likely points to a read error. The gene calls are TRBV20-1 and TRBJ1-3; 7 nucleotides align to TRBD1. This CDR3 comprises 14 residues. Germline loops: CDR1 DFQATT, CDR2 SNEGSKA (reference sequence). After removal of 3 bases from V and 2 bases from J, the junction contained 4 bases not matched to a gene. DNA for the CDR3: TGCAGTGCTAGGGGGACAGCCACTGGAAACACCATATATTAT. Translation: CSARGTATGNTIYY.

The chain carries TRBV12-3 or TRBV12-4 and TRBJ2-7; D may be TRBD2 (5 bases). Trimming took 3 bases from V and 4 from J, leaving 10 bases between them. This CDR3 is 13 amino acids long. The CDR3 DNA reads TGTGCCAGCAGTTTTACTAGTTGGTACGAGCAGTACTTC. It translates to CASSFTSWYEQYF.

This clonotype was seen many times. The CDR3 DNA sequence: TGTGCCAGCAGACCTGACGGGAAACCCTACGAGCAGTACTTC. This gives the protein CASRPDGKPYEQYF. This sequence joins TRBV12-3 or TRBV12-4 and TRBJ2-7, with a weak D call TRBD2 (5 bases). The CDR3 spans 14 residues. Trimming pared 6 bases from V and 2 bases from J, leaving 14 bases between.

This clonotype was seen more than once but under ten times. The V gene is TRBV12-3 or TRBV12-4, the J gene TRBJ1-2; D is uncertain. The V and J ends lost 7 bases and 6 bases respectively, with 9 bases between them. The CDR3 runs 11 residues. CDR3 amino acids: CASTLRNGYTF. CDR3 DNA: TGTGCCAGCACCCTACGAAATGGCTACACCTTC.

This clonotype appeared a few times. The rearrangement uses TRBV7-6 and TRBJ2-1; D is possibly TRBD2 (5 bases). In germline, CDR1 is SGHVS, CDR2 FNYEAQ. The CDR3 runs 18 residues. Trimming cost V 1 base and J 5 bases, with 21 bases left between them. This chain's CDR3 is CASSLGVPDTSRDNEQFF. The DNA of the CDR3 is TGTGCCAGCAGCTTAGGAGTCCCCGACACTAGTCGGGACAATGAGCAGTTCTTC. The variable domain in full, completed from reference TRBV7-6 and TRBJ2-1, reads GAGVSQSPRYKVTKRGQDVALRCDPISGHVSLYWYRQALGQGPEFLTYFNYEAQQDKSGLPNDRFSAERPEGSISTLTIQRTEQRDSAMYRCASSLGVPDTSRDNEQFFGPGTRLTVL.

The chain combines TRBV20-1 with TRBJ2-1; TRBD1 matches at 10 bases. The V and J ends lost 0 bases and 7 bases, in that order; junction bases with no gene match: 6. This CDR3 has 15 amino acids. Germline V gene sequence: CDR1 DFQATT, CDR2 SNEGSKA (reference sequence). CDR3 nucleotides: TGCAGTGCTAGAGACCCCGGGACAGGGGTGAATGAGCAGTTCTTC. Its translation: CSARDPGTGVNEQFF.

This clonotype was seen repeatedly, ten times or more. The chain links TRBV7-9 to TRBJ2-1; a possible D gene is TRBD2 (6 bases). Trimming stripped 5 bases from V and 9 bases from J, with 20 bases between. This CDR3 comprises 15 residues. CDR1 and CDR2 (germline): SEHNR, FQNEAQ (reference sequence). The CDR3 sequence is CASSPREATLGEQFF. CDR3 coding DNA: TGTGCCAGCAGCCCCAGGGAGGCTACCCTTGGTGAGCAGTTCTTC.

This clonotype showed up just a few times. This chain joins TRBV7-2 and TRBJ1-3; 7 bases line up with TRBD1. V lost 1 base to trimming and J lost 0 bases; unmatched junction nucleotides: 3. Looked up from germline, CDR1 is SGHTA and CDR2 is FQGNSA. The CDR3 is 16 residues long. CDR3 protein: CASSLGTGTSGNTIYF. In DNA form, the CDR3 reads TGTGCCAGCAGCTTAGGGACAGGAACCTCTGGAAACACCATATATTTT.

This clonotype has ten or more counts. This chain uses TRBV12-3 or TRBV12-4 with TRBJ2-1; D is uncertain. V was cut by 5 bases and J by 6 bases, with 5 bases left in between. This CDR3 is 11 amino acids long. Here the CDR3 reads CASSVTNEQFF. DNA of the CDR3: TGTGCCAGCAGTGTAACCAATGAGCAGTTCTTC.

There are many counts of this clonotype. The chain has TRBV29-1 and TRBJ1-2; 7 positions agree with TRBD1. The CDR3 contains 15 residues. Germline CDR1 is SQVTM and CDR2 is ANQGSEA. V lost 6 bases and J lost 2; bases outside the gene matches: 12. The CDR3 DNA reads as TGCAGCGTCATACCTGACAGGGTACAGAACTATGGCTACACCTTC. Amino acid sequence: CSVIPDRVQNYGYTF.

The CDR3 DNA follows: TGTGCCAGCAGTTCGCAGGGATGGAGCACTGAAGCTTTCTTT. Translation: CASSSQGWSTEAFF. This rearrangement joins TRBV27 to TRBJ1-1; D may be TRBD1 (5 bases). The CDR3 has 14 amino acids. Per germline, CDR1 MNHEY and CDR2 SMNVEV (reference sequence). Between the trimmed V and J ends, which lost 4 bases and 4 bases, there was a span of 13 bases.